These 13 T cell receptor beta chains came from one sample sequenced in a study of blood T cells in healthy people across ages. A second about 6 to 12 cycle PCR used barcoded and J-beta primers. TCRdb analysed the 5' RACE reads with MiXCR anew, one entry per CDR3 protein. The table includes about 700,000 distinct CDR3 sequences, approximately 30% detected once. The sequencing sample was made of blood. These receptors came from a woman older than 75 in good health.

The V gene is TRBV7-3, the J gene TRBJ2-1, with D perhaps given as TRBD1 or TRBD2 (6 bases each). TRBJ2-7 explains the end of the DNA better; the J call may be wrong. Germline CDR1 reads SGHTA; CDR2 reads FQGTGA. CDR3 length equals 13 residues. CDR3 in amino acids: CASSPEGGNEQYF. DNA for the CDR3: TGTGCCAGCAGCCCGGAGGGGGGCAATGAGCAGTACTTC.

This clonotype has only a few counts. The rearrangement joins TRBV2 to TRBJ1-1; 8 bases match TRBD1. Germline V gene data show CDR1 as SNHLY and CDR2 as FYNNEI. This CDR3 contains 15 residues. The J segment lost 4 bases and the V segment lost 6 bases, leaving 10 bases of the junction unmatched. CDR3 loop: CASRGTGGMGTEAFF. CDR3 nucleotide sequence: TGTGCCAGCAGGGGGACAGGAGGTATGGGCACTGAAGCTTTCTTT. The variable domain in full, with the rest retrieved from reference TRBV2 and TRBJ1-1, is EPEVTQTPSHQVTQMGQEVILRCVPISNHLYFYWYRQILGQKVEFLVSFYNNEISEKSEIFDDQFSVERPDGSNFTLKIRSTKLEDSAMYFCASRGTGGMGTEAFFGQGTRLTVV.

The CDR3: CASSTPDRDRNTEAFF. CDR3 bases: TGCGCCAGCAGCACCCCGGACAGGGACCGGAACACTGAAGCTTTCTTT. The J gene is TRBJ1-1, the V gene TRBV5-1; 8 bases are shared with TRBD1. CDR3 length equals 16 residues. The V gene end was trimmed by 4 bases and the J gene end by 1 base; junction bases not matched to a gene: 9. Germline V gives CDR1 SGHRS, CDR2 YFSETQ. Based on the CDR3 plus reference TRBV5-1 and TRBJ1-1, the full variable domain is KAGVTQTPRYLIKTRGQQVTLSCSPISGHRSVSWYQQTPGQGLQFLFEYFSETQRNKGNFPGRFSGRQFSNSRSEMNVSTLELGDSALYLCASSTPDRDRNTEAFFGQGTRLTVV.

The J gene is TRBJ2-2, the V gene TRBV30; 10 nucleotides match TRBD1. Trimming removed 7 bases from V and 3 bases from J; junction bases left unmatched: 8. The CDR3 contains 15 residues. Germline CDR1 is GTSNPN and CDR2 is SVGIG (reference sequence). CDR3: CASGQGVSHTGELFF. For the CDR3, the DNA is TGTGCCTCCGGACAGGGGGTTAGTCACACCGGGGAGCTGTTTTTT.

This clonotype was recorded at least ten times. The chain joins TRBV6-1 to TRBJ2-3; D possibly corresponds to TRBD1 (6 bases). Looked up from germline, CDR1 is MNHNS and CDR2 is SASEGT. Trimming took 3 bases from V and 6 from J, leaving 16 bases between them. The CDR3 totals 15 residues. The DNA for the CDR3 is TGTGCCAGCAGTGACCAGCCAAGTGGGGGCGATACGCAGTATTTT. It translates to CASSDQPSGGDTQYF.

Concerning this clonotype: One base away lies a much larger clone, so this may be a sequencing read error. This chain joins TRBV3-1 and TRBJ2-1; 7 bases fit TRBD2. Germline CDR1 and CDR2: LGHDT and YNNKEL (reference sequence). The CDR3 runs 14 residues. After removal of 1 base from V and 13 bases from J, the junction contained 10 bases not matched to a gene. CDR3 region: CASSQGGGGYIQFF. Here the CDR3 DNA reads TGTGCCAGCAGCCAAGGGGGCGGGGGTTACATTCAGTTCTTC.

This clonotype has at least ten counts. This may stem from a read error, because a much larger clone lies one nucleotide away. The J gene is TRBJ2-5, the V gene TRBV20-1, with D perhaps TRBD2 (5 bases). Germline V CDR1 and CDR2: DFQATT, SNEGSKA (reference sequence). The CDR3 has 12 amino acids. V was cut by 6 bases and J by 7 bases, with 15 bases left in between. The CDR3 here is CSAKSSGRTQYF. The CDR3, as DNA: TGCAGTGCGAAGAGCAGCGGCAGGACCCAGTACTTC.

The sample holds many counts of this clonotype. The chain couples TRBV30 to TRBJ1-4; TRBD1 matches 9 bases. V lost 5 bases and J lost 5; bases outside the gene matches: 6. The germline V gene encodes CDR1 GTSNPN and CDR2 SVGIG (reference sequence). The CDR3 runs 14 residues. CDR3 sequence reads: CAWSQGARNEKLFF. CDR3 in DNA: TGTGCCTGGTCACAGGGGGCGCGCAATGAAAAACTGTTTTTT.

This clonotype was counted at least ten times. The chain joins TRBV27 to TRBJ2-1, with D perhaps matching TRBD2 (6 bases). The CDR3 has 13 residues. V was shortened by 5 bases and J by 9 bases, with 14 bases between the two germline ends. Germline V gene lookup returns CDR1 MNHEY and CDR2 SMNVEV (reference sequence). The CDR3 sequence: CASSPVSGLEQFF. The CDR3 DNA reads as TGTGCCAGCAGTCCGGTAAGCGGGCTTGAGCAGTTCTTC.

There are many counts of this clonotype. The chain is built from TRBV29-1 and TRBJ2-7; a weak D match, TRBD2 (5 bases). Germline assignment: CDR1 SQVTM and CDR2 ANQGSEA. CDR3 length equals 11 residues. Trimming took 6 bases from V and 0 from J, leaving 6 bases between them. The CDR3 region has the DNA TGCAGCGTCCGGGGCTCCTACGAGCAGTACTTC. As protein: CSVRGSYEQYF.

This clonotype was recorded many times. J is TRBJ1-4 and V is TRBV27; maybe TRBD1 (5 bases). Germline CDR1 MNHEY, CDR2 SMNVEV (reference sequence). The CDR3 is 14 residues long. Trimming removed 3 bases at V and 0 bases at J, with 5 bases between. The CDR3 protein is CASSLTATNEKLFF. Written as DNA, the CDR3 is TGTGCCAGCAGTTTGACAGCAACTAATGAAAAACTGTTTTTT.

Ten or more counts support this clonotype. The genes are TRBV3-1 and TRBJ1-5; maybe TRBD1 (6 bases). Germline V lookup: CDR1 LGHDT, CDR2 YNNKEL (reference sequence). Deletions cut 3 bases from V and 5 bases from J, with 11 bases between. The CDR3 sequence is 14 residues long. CDR3 nucleotides: TGTGCCAGCAGCCAGTCTCCAGGGGATCAGCCCCAGCATTTT. Amino acids: CASSQSPGDQPQHF.

V usage is TRBV6-6 and J usage is TRBJ2-1, with 10 nucleotides matching TRBD2. The germline CDR1 and CDR2 sequences are MNHNY and SVGAGI (reference sequence). The CDR3 runs 16 residues. After removal of 4 bases from V and 6 bases from J, the junction contained 9 bases not matched to a gene. The CDR3: CASSSRAGGESNEQFF. The CDR3 DNA is TGTGCCAGCAGTTCGCGAGCGGGGGGGGAATCCAATGAGCAGTTCTTC.